The T cell receptor beta chain described here comes from a study of OX40 agonist ivuxolimab in advanced cancers. Study information: Having had anti-PD-1, anti-PD-L1 or anti-CTLA-4 therapy before was allowed, and over 35% had some.

As to this clone: What it recognizes is unknown.

Sampling times: baseline, cycle 4 day 1, cycle 7 day 1. V lost 1 base to trimming and J lost 4 bases, with 13 bases between them. Germline lookup yields CDR1 SGHVS and CDR2 FNYEAQ. This CDR3 has 15 residues. Sequencing used immunoSEQ multiplex PCR; TCRdb keeps in-frame clones, though not all of them. The repertoire holds thousands of clones, with approximately 64% as singletons. Study-level points and caveats: In the 0.1-3.0 mg/kg groups, partial responders showed among the lowest expansion. There were also nonresponders showing low normalized T-cell clonal expansion.

The V and J genes are TRBV7-6 and TRBJ1-1; D is uncertain. The receptor was derived from an adult with an advanced solid tumor such as melanoma, head and neck, liver or kidney cancer. The material sequenced was CD4+ or CD8+ T cells sorted from blood, taken in a trial of the OX40 agonist ivuxolimab. CDR3 in amino acids: CASSLVLSRGTEAFF. The CDR3 nucleotides are TGTGCCAGCAGCTTAGTGCTAAGTCGGGGCACTGAAGCTTTCTTT.